These 14 T cell receptor beta chains share one sample of origin, sequenced in a study of CD8 T cells in ankylosing spondylitis. TCRdb used MiXCR to reprocess the 5' RACE reads, holding one entry per CDR3 protein. Of around 320,000 distinct CDR3 sequences in the sample, roughly 20% were seen once. Sequencing was done on a sample of blood, either unsorted or a sorted T cell fraction (not recorded which). These receptors all stem from a female donor with ankylosing spondylitis or in good health (not recorded which).

The chain carries TRBV27 and TRBJ2-3, with 10 bases aligning to TRBD2. V gave up 3 bases and J gave up 0 bases; unmatched junction bases: 12. The germline gives CDR1 MNHEY, CDR2 SMNVEV (reference sequence). The CDR3 totals 19 residues. CDR3 residues: CASSFSGRAFRLSTDTQYF. The CDR3 DNA reads TGTGCCAGCAGTTTCAGCGGGAGGGCCTTCCGACTAAGCACAGATACGCAGTATTTT.

The chain employs TRBV3-1 and TRBJ1-5, with D unclear. Germline V gene lookup returns CDR1 LGHDT and CDR2 YNNKEL (reference sequence). The CDR3 length is 15 residues. V lost 3 bases and J 3 bases, leaving 12 bases between the germline ends. The chain's CDR3 is CASSQTPSNNQPQHF. The CDR3, as DNA: TGTGCCAGCAGCCAGACTCCTTCGAACAATCAGCCCCAGCATTTT. The complete variable domain, with remaining parts taken from reference TRBV3-1 and TRBJ1-5, reads DTAVSQTPKYLVTQMGNDKSIKCEQNLGHDTMYWYKQDSKKFLKIMFSYNNKELIINETVPNRFSPKSPDKAHLNLHINSLELGDSAVYFCASSQTPSNNQPQHFGDGTRLSIL.

The V call is TRBV20-1, the J call TRBJ2-7; D is perhaps TRBD1 (7 bases). The CDR3 extends over 12 amino acids. Germline V gene lookup returns CDR1 DFQATT and CDR2 SNEGSKA (reference sequence). The CDR3 loop reads CRAGGPVYEQYF. CDR3 DNA sequence: TGCAGAGCAGGGGGGCCCGTCTACGAGCAGTACTTC.

There are a few counts of this clonotype. The chain links TRBV11-2 to TRBJ2-1; TRBD2 might be the D (7 bases). Germline V lookup: CDR1 SGHAT, CDR2 FQNNGV. V lost 3 bases and J lost 11, with 23 bases in between. The CDR3 sequence is 16 residues long. The DNA for the CDR3 is TGTGCCAGCAGCTTTAATGAAGGGGGGAGGGGGAGGCAGCAGTTCTTC. This gives the protein CASSFNEGGRGRQQFF.

This clonotype has more than one count but fewer than ten. Here the CDR3 DNA reads TGCAGTGCTATGAAGAGCGGGAGGAATGAGCAGTTCTTC. Its translation is CSAMKSGRNEQFF. J is TRBJ2-1 and V is TRBV20-1, with TRBD2 matching over 9 bases. CDR1 and CDR2 (germline): DFQATT, SNEGSKA (reference sequence). The trim removed 4 bases at V and 7 bases at J, leaving 5 bases unmatched. This CDR3 region has 13 residues.

This chain links TRBV11-2 with TRBJ2-2; the D gene is possibly TRBD2 (6 bases). Trimming shortened V by 3 bases and J by 2 bases, and 13 bases separated the two germline ends. There are 16 residues in the CDR3. CDR1 and CDR2 (germline): SGHAT, FQNNGV. The CDR3: CASSFEGTGNTGELFF. The CDR3 region has the DNA TGTGCCAGCAGCTTCGAAGGGACTGGTAACACCGGGGAGCTGTTTTTT.

The CDR3 reads CSARGYRDTEAFF. The DNA for the CDR3 is TGCAGTGCTAGGGGGTACAGGGACACTGAAGCTTTCTTT. V usage is TRBV20-1 and J usage is TRBJ1-1; a possible D gene is TRBD1 (6 bases). Germline-derived CDR1 and CDR2 are DFQATT and SNEGSKA (reference sequence). Trimming took 3 bases from V and 3 from J, leaving 11 bases between them. The CDR3 contains 13 residues.

The chain employs TRBV7-2 and TRBJ2-7; 10 bases agree with TRBD2. The CDR3 runs 15 residues. The J segment lost 4 bases and the V segment lost 5 bases, leaving 8 bases of the junction unmatched. Germline V lookup: CDR1 SGHTA, CDR2 FQGNSA. CDR3 DNA sequence: TGTGCCAGCAGCCTCCGACTAGCGGGCCCTTACGAGCAGTACTTC. Translated: CASSLRLAGPYEQYF.

The table lists this clonotype with many counts. The chain recombines TRBV29-1 with TRBJ1-5; possible D gene TRBD1, 5 bases. Germline CDR1 SQVTM, CDR2 ANQGSEA. Trimming cost V 4 bases and J 0 bases, with 10 bases left between them. The CDR3 extends over 14 amino acids. This CDR3 reads CSVGGDNSNQPQHF. The CDR3 DNA follows: TGCAGCGTTGGGGGGGATAATAGCAATCAGCCCCAGCATTTT.

The table lists this clonotype with a few counts. The chain has TRBV27 and TRBJ2-3; TRBD1 is a possible D gene (5 bases). CDR3 length equals 15 residues. Germline CDR1 is MNHEY and CDR2 is SMNVEV (reference sequence). V lost 4 bases and J lost 5, with 16 bases in between. As DNA, the CDR3 is TGTGCCAGCAGTTCCTCCTCAGGGTGGGAAGATACGCAGTATTTT. Protein sequence: CASSSSSGWEDTQYF.

The CDR3 DNA reads as TGTGCCAGCAGTATCCCAGCCCGGACTAGCGGGAGGGATGAGCAGTTCTTC. This codes for CASSIPARTSGRDEQFF. The V gene is TRBV6-1, the J gene TRBJ2-1; 15 bases match TRBD2. This CDR3 has 17 residues. J lost 8 bases, V lost 5 bases, and 10 bases had no gene match. CDR1 and CDR2 (germline): MNHNS, SASEGT.

This clonotype was found a few times. V and J are TRBV6-1 and TRBJ2-7, with TRBD1 as a possible D gene (5 bases). The CDR3 runs to 14 residues. Trimming took 6 bases from V and 2 from J, leaving 14 bases between them. Germline V gene lookup returns CDR1 MNHNS and CDR2 SASEGT. CDR3 residues: CASSRDRRAYEQYF. CDR3 nucleotide sequence: TGTGCCAGCAGCCGCGACAGAAGGGCCTACGAGCAGTACTTC.

This clonotype was seen ten or more times. This chain connects TRBV29-1 to TRBJ2-3; D is possibly TRBD1 or TRBD2 (6 bases each). Germline-derived CDR1 and CDR2 are SQVTM and ANQGSEA. The CDR3 sequence is 12 residues long. The V and J ends lost 5 bases and 5 bases respectively, with 11 bases between them. CDR3 region: CSVLEGGDTQYF. CDR3 nucleotides: TGCAGCGTTCTGGAGGGGGGAGATACGCAGTATTTT.

The chain recombines TRBV11-2 with TRBJ2-1; possible D gene TRBD2, 7 bases. Trimming pared 7 bases from V and 4 bases from J, leaving 17 bases between. Per the germline V gene, CDR1 is SGHAT and CDR2 is FQNNGV. The CDR3 sequence is 15 residues long. Here the CDR3 reads CASTLGGGQYNEQFF. CDR3 in DNA: TGTGCCAGCACCCTAGGGGGAGGGCAGTACAATGAGCAGTTCTTC.